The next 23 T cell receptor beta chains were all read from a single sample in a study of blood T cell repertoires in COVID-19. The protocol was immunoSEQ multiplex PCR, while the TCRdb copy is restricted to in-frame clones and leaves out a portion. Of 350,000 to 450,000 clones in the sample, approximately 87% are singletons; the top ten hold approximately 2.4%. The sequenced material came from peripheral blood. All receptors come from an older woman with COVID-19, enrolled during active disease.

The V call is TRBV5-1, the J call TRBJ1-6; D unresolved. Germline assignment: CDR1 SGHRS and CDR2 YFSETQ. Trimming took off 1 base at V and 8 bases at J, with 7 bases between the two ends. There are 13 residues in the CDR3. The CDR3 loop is CASSLSRDSPLHF. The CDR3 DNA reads TGCGCCAGCAGCTTGTCGAGGGATTCACCCCTCCACTTT.

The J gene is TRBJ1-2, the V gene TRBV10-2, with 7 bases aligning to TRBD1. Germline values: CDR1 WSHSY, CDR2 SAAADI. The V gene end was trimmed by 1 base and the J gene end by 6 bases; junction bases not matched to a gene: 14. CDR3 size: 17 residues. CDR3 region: CASSELRGRVSVDGYTF. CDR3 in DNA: TGCGCCAGCAGTGAGTTGAGGGGGCGCGTATCGGTAGATGGCTACACCTTC.

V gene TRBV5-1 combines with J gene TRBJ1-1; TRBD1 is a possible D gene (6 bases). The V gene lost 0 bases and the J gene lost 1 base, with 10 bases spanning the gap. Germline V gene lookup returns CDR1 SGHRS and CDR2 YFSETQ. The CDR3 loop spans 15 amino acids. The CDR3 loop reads CASSLDPTGNTEAFF. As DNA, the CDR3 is TGCGCCAGCAGCTTGGATCCGACAGGGAACACTGAAGCTTTCTTT.

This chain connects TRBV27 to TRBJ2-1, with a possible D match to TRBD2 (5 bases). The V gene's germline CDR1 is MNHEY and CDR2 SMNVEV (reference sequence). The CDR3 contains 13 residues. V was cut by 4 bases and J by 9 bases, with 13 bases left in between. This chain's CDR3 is CASSSRLFGEQFF. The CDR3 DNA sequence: TGTGCCAGCAGTTCCCGACTATTCGGTGAGCAGTTCTTC.

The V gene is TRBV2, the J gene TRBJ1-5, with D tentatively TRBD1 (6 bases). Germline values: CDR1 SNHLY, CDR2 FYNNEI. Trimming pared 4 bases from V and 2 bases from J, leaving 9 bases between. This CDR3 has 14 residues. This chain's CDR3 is CASSGHRGNQPQHF. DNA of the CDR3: TGTGCCAGCAGTGGCCACAGGGGCAATCAGCCCCAGCATTTT.

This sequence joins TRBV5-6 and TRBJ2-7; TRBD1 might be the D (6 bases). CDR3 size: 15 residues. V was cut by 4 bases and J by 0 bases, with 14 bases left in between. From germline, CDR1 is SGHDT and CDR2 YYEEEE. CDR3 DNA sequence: TGTGCCAGCAGCCCGAGGGACACGAGCTCCTACGAGCAGTACTTC. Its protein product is CASSPRDTSSYEQYF.

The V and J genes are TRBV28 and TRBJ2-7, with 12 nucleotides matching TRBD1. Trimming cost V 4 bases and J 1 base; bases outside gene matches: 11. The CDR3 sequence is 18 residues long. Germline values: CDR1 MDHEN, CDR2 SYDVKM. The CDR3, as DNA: TGTGCCAGCAGTTCGACCGGGACAGGGGGCGCTGGGTCCTACGAGCAGTACTTC. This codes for CASSSTGTGGAGSYEQYF.

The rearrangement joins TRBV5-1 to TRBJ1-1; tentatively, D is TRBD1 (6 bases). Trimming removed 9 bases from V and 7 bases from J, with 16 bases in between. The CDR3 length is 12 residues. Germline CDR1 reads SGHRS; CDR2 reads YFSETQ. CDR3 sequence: CATKTGQGEAFF. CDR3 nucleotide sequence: TGCGCCACCAAGACAGGCCAGGGTGAAGCTTTCTTT.

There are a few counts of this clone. CDR3 region: CASSLVVGQGSQPQHF. CDR3 nucleotide sequence: TGTGCCAGCAGCTTAGTTGTGGGACAGGGGAGTCAGCCCCAGCATTTT. The chain combines TRBV7-8 with TRBJ1-5, with 10 bases lining up with TRBD1. Germline-derived CDR1 and CDR2 are SGHVS and FQNEAQ. Trimming removed 1 base from V and 6 bases from J; junction bases left unmatched: 6. The CDR3 is 16 residues long.

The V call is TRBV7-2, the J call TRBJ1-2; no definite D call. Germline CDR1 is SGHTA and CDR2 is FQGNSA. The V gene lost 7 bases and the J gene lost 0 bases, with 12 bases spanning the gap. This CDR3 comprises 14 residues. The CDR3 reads CASISSQANYGYTF. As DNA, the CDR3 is TGTGCCAGCATCTCATCGCAGGCTAACTATGGCTACACCTTC.

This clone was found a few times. The chain's CDR3 is CASGGQGASEAFF. The CDR3 region has the DNA TGTGCCAGCGGGGGACAGGGGGCGAGTGAAGCTTTCTTT. This rearrangement joins TRBV7-9 to TRBJ1-1; 12 bases are shared with TRBD1. V was pared by 8 bases and J by 7 bases, with 5 bases of the junction left unmatched. CDR1 SEHNR and CDR2 FQNEAQ come from the germline V gene (reference sequence). The CDR3 spans 13 residues.

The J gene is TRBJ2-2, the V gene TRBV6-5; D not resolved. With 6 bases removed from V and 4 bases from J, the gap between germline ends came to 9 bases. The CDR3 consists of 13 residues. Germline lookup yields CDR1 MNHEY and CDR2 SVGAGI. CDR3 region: CASSLGPTGELFF. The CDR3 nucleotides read TGTGCCAGCAGCCTAGGCCCCACCGGGGAGCTGTTTTTT.

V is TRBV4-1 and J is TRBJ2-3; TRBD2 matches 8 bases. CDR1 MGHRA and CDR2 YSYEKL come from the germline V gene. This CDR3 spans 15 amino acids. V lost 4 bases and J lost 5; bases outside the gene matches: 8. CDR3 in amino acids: CASSPSGTRGDTQYF. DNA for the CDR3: TGCGCCAGCAGCCCCTCCGGGACTAGAGGAGATACGCAGTATTTT.

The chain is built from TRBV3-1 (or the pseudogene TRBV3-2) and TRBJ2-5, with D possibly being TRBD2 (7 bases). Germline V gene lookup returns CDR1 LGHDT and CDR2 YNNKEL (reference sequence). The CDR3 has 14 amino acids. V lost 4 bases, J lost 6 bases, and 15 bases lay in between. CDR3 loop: CASSPRGGDKTQYF. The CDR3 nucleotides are TGTGCCAGCAGCCCGAGAGGGGGGGATAAGACCCAGTACTTC.

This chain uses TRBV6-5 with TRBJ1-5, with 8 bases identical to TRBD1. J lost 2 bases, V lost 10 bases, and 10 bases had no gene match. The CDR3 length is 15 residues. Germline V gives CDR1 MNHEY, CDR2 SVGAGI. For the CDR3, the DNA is TGTGCCACCATCCCCCTGGACAGGGGCAATCAGCCCCAGCATTTT. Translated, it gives CATIPLDRGNQPQHF.

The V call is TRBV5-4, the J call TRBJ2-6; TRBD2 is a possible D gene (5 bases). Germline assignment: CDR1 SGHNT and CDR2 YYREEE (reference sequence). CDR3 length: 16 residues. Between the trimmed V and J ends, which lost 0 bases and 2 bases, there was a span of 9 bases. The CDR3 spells CASSLGGGPGANVLTF. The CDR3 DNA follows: TGTGCCAGCAGCTTGGGAGGCGGGCCTGGGGCCAACGTCCTGACTTTC.

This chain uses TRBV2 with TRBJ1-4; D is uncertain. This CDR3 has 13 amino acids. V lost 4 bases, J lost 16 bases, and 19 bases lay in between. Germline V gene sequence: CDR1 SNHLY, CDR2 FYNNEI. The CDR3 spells CASSGTRTGKAFF. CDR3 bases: TGTGCCAGCAGTGGAACCCGTACCGGGAAGGCGTTTTTT.

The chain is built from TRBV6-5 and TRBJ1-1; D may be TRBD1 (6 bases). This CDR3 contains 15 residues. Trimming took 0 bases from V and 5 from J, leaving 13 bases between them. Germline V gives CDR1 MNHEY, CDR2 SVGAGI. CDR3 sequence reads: CASSYSTTGLTEAFF. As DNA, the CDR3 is TGTGCCAGCAGTTACTCGACCACAGGGTTGACTGAAGCTTTCTTT.

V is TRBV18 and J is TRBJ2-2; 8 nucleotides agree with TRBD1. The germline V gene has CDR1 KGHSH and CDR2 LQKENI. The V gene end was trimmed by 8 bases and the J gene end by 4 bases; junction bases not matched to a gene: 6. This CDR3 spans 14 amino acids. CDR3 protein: CASTRQGSTGELFF. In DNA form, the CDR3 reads TGTGCCAGCACCCGACAGGGGAGCACCGGGGAGCTGTTTTTT. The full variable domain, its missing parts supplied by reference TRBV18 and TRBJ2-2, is NAGVMQNPRHLVRRRGQEARLRCSPMKGHSHVYWYRQLPEEGLKFMVYLQKENIIDESGMPKERFSAEFPKEGPSILRIQQVVRGDSAAYFCASTRQGSTGELFFGEGSRLTVL.

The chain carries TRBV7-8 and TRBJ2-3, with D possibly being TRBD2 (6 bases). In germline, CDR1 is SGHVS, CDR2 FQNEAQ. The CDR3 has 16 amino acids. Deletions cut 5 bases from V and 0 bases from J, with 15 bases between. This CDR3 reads CASSAHTGESTDTQYF. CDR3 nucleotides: TGTGCCAGCAGCGCCCACACGGGAGAGAGCACAGATACGCAGTATTTT.

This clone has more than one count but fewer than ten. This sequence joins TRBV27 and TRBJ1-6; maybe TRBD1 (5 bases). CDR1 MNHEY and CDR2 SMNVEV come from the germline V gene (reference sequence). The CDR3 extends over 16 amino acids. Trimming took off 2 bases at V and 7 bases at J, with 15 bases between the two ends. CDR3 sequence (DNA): TGTGCCAGCAGTTTACGGTCAGGGCGAACAAATTCACCCCTCCACTTT. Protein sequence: CASSLRSGRTNSPLHF.

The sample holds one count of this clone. CDR3 bases: TGTGCCAGCAGCCCCCATACTAGCGGGGGCTCCTACGAGCAGTACTTC. Translated, it gives CASSPHTSGGSYEQYF. The chain couples TRBV3-1 (or the pseudogene TRBV3-2) to TRBJ2-7; 11 positions match TRBD2. CDR3 length: 16 residues. The germline gives CDR1 LGHDT, CDR2 YNNKEL (reference sequence). With 4 bases clipped from V and 0 bases from J, the junction kept 5 bases outside the gene matches.

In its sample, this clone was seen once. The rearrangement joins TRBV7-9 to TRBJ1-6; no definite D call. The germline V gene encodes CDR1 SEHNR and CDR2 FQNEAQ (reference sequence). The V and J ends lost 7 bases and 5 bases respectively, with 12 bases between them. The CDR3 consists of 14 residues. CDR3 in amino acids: CASTTTANNSPLHF. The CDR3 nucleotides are TGTGCCAGCACCACAACAGCAAATAATTCACCCCTCCACTTT.